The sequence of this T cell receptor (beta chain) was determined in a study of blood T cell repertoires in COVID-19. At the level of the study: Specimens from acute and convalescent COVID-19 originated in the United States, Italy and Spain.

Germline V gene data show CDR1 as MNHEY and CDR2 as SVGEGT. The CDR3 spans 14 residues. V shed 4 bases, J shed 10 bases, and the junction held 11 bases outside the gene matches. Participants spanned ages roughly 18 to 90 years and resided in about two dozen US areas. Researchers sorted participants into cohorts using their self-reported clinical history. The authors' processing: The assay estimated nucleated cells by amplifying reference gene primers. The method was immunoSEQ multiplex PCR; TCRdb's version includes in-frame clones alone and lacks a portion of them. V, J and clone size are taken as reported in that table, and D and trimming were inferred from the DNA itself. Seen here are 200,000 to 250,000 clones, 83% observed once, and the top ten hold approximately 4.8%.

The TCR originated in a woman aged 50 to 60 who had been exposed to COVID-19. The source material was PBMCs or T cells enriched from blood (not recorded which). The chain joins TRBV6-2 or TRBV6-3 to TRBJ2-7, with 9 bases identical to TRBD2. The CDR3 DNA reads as TGTGCCAGCAGTTCCGGTAGCGGGGGCTCGACACAGTACTTC. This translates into CASSSGSGGSTQYF.